This T cell receptor beta chain appears in the sequencing data of a study of blood T cell repertoires in COVID-19. The wider study: Sites across the United States, Italy and Spain contributed samples from acute and convalescent COVID-19.

The CDR3 consists of 15 residues. The ends lost 0 bases at V and 7 bases at J; junction bases unmatched: 4. Germline lookup yields CDR1 KGHSH and CDR2 LQKENI. The authors' processing: Estimated nucleated cell counts came from reference gene primer amplification. Assay: immunoSEQ multiplex PCR; the TCRdb copy retains only in-frame clones and omits some. V and J calls and clone size are those listed in that table; D and trimming were worked out from the DNA. The table lists around 230,000 clones, around 83% of them singletons. The source is a woman in her forties or fifties with acute or convalescent COVID-19. Sample: peripheral blood. The chain links TRBV18 to TRBJ2-1; 9 bases are shared with TRBD1. CDR3 amino acids: CASSPPGQGRNEQFF. Written as DNA, the CDR3 is TGTGCCAGCTCACCACCCGGACAGGGGAGGAATGAGCAGTTCTTC.